The rows below give T cell receptor beta chains drawn from one sample of a study of blood T cell repertoires in COVID-19. Sequencing was performed with immunoSEQ multiplex PCR; in TCRdb, only in-frame clones are kept and a portion is missing. The data show around 220,000 clones, nearly 90% seen once. Sample: peripheral blood. The origin of the receptors is a woman aged 40 to 50 who had recovered from COVID-19. CDR3s include the opening cysteine and the closing phenylalanine or tryptophan. The order of the fields is D gene, clone size, J gene, V gene, CDR3 protein, CDR3 DNA. A D gene is named only where the DNA matches it firmly. Size is stated for part of the rows, as once, few or many counts, or as a class when the clone is expanded.

d_call: -
clone_size: -
j_call: TRBJ2-1
v_call: TRBV4-3
cdr3_aa: CASSQGLSGVNEQFF
cdr3_nt: TGCGCCAGCAGCCAAGGATTGTCCGGGGTGAATGAGCAGTTCTTC

d_call: -
clone_size: -
j_call: TRBJ2-7
v_call: TRBV9
cdr3_aa: CASSVGLRTDYEQYF
cdr3_nt: TGTGCCAGCAGCGTAGGCCTCAGGACAGACTACGAGCAGTACTTC

d_call: -
clone_size: -
j_call: TRBJ1-3
v_call: TRBV6-5
cdr3_aa: CASSYDAGTNTIYF
cdr3_nt: TGTGCCAGCAGTTACGATGCAGGAACGAACACCATATATTTT

d_call: TRBD1
clone_size: -
j_call: TRBJ1-3
v_call: TRBV7-2
cdr3_aa: CASSLGTGGNTIYF
cdr3_nt: TGTGCCAGCAGCTTAGGGACAGGGGGGAACACCATATATTTT

d_call: -
clone_size: -
j_call: TRBJ2-5
v_call: TRBV10-3
cdr3_aa: CAISDLGDEETQYF
cdr3_nt: TGTGCCATCAGTGATTTAGGAGACGAAGAGACCCAGTACTTC

d_call: -
clone_size: -
j_call: TRBJ2-3
v_call: TRBV29-1
cdr3_aa: CSVETGEGTDTQYF
cdr3_nt: TGCAGCGTTGAGACGGGAGAGGGCACAGATACGCAGTATTTT

d_call: -
clone_size: -
j_call: TRBJ1-6
v_call: TRBV30
cdr3_aa: CAWSGRGGSPIYSPLHF
cdr3_nt: TGTGCCTGGAGTGGCAGGGGTGGATCGCCCATTTATTCACCCCTCCACTTT

d_call: -
clone_size: -
j_call: TRBJ1-5
v_call: TRBV30
cdr3_aa: CAWSVNQGNQPQHF
cdr3_nt: TGTGCCTGGAGTGTAAATCAGGGGAACCAGCCCCAGCATTTT

d_call: TRBD1
clone_size: -
j_call: TRBJ2-5
v_call: TRBV18
cdr3_aa: CASSPTLPTGGGETQYF
cdr3_nt: TGTGCCAGCTCACCCACCCTTCCGACAGGGGGCGGAGAGACCCAGTACTTC

d_call: TRBD1
clone_size: -
j_call: TRBJ2-7
v_call: TRBV18
cdr3_aa: CASSPGQGFYEQYF
cdr3_nt: TGTGCCAGCTCACCGGGACAGGGGTTCTACGAGCAGTACTTC

d_call: -
clone_size: once
j_call: TRBJ1-5
v_call: TRBV19
cdr3_aa: CASSIWQDPQPQHF
cdr3_nt: TGTGCCAGTAGTATATGGCAGGATCCCCAGCCCCAGCATTTT

d_call: -
clone_size: -
j_call: TRBJ2-1
v_call: TRBV19
cdr3_aa: CASSLNINSYNEQFF
cdr3_nt: TGTGCCAGTAGCTTAAACATCAACTCCTACAATGAGCAGTTCTTC

d_call: TRBD1
clone_size: -
j_call: TRBJ1-5
v_call: TRBV4-2
cdr3_aa: CASSQDSGTGENQPQHF
cdr3_nt: TGTGCCAGCAGCCAAGACTCCGGGACAGGGGAAAATCAGCCCCAGCATTTT

d_call: TRBD1
clone_size: -
j_call: TRBJ1-5
v_call: TRBV19
cdr3_aa: CASSHTGGLQPQHF
cdr3_nt: TGTGCCAGTAGTCATACAGGGGGTCTTCAGCCCCAGCATTTT

d_call: -
clone_size: -
j_call: TRBJ2-1
v_call: TRBV14
cdr3_aa: CASSQERHSRGIKYNEQFF
cdr3_nt: TGTGCCAGCAGCCAAGAACGCCACTCTAGGGGGATAAAGTACAATGAGCAGTTCTTC

d_call: TRBD2
clone_size: -
j_call: TRBJ2-3
v_call: TRBV18
cdr3_aa: CASSPLGTSGGSHTDTQYF
cdr3_nt: TGTGCCAGCTCACCACTCGGGACTAGCGGGGGGTCGCACACAGATACGCAGTATTTT

d_call: TRBD1
clone_size: -
j_call: TRBJ1-5
v_call: TRBV30
cdr3_aa: CAWSVQGVAQPQHF
cdr3_nt: TGTGCCTGGAGTGTGCAGGGGGTTGCTCAGCCCCAGCATTTT

d_call: -
clone_size: few
j_call: TRBJ2-7
v_call: TRBV7-6
cdr3_aa: CASSLSQGNYEQYF
cdr3_nt: TGTGCCAGCAGCTTATCCCAGGGAAACTACGAGCAGTACTTC

d_call: TRBD1
clone_size: -
j_call: TRBJ1-2
v_call: TRBV7-6
cdr3_aa: CASSLGTGATNYGYTF
cdr3_nt: TGTGCCAGCAGCCTCGGGACAGGAGCCACTAACTATGGCTACACCTTC

d_call: -
clone_size: -
j_call: TRBJ1-6
v_call: TRBV7-9
cdr3_aa: CASSFSGSYNSPLHF
cdr3_nt: TGTGCCAGCAGCTTTTCGGGTTCCTATAATTCACCCCTCCACTTT

d_call: -
clone_size: -
j_call: TRBJ1-5
v_call: TRBV28
cdr3_aa: CASILGIRGSNQPQHF
cdr3_nt: TGTGCCAGCATCCTAGGGATTCGGGGGTCCAATCAGCCCCAGCATTTT

d_call: -
clone_size: -
j_call: TRBJ2-7
v_call: TRBV2
cdr3_aa: CASSEGQASSYEQYF
cdr3_nt: TGTGCCAGCAGTGAAGGGCAGGCGAGCTCCTACGAGCAGTACTTC

d_call: TRBD1
clone_size: -
j_call: TRBJ1-2
v_call: TRBV7-9
cdr3_aa: CASRHDRGHGYTF
cdr3_nt: TGTGCCAGCAGACACGACAGGGGACATGGCTACACCTTC

d_call: TRBD1
clone_size: -
j_call: TRBJ1-3
v_call: TRBV2
cdr3_aa: CASSEMGGTAHGNTIYF
cdr3_nt: TGTGCCAGCAGTGAGATGGGTGGGACAGCCCACGGAAACACCATATATTTT

d_call: -
clone_size: -
j_call: TRBJ2-1
v_call: TRBV6-5
cdr3_aa: CATSDGPRWQFF
cdr3_nt: TGTGCCACCTCAGACGGCCCCAGGTGGCAGTTCTTC

d_call: -
clone_size: -
j_call: TRBJ2-1
v_call: TRBV2
cdr3_aa: CASSPRGQPYNEQFF
cdr3_nt: TGTGCCAGCAGTCCTCGCGGGCAACCGTACAATGAGCAGTTCTTC

d_call: TRBD1
clone_size: -
j_call: TRBJ1-3
v_call: TRBV3-1/TRBV3-2
cdr3_aa: CASSQGIGTGVNTIYF
cdr3_nt: TGTGCCAGCAGCCAAGGTATAGGGACAGGGGTAAACACCATATATTTT

d_call: TRBD2
clone_size: -
j_call: TRBJ2-1
v_call: TRBV19
cdr3_aa: CASSTGTSGSGDNEQFF
cdr3_nt: TGTGCCAGTAGTACTGGGACTAGCGGGAGTGGCGACAATGAGCAGTTCTTC

d_call: TRBD2
clone_size: -
j_call: TRBJ2-5
v_call: TRBV5-4
cdr3_aa: CASSPTSGSAYF
cdr3_nt: TGTGCCAGCAGCCCGACTAGCGGGAGCGCCTACTTC

d_call: -
clone_size: -
j_call: TRBJ2-1
v_call: TRBV27
cdr3_aa: CASSWEKGDYNEQFF
cdr3_nt: TGTGCCAGCAGTTGGGAGAAGGGGGACTACAATGAGCAGTTCTTC

d_call: -
clone_size: -
j_call: TRBJ1-6
v_call: TRBV6-6
cdr3_aa: CASRQGTGNSPLHF
cdr3_nt: TGTGCCAGCAGACAGGGAACGGGAAATTCACCCCTCCACTTT

d_call: TRBD1
clone_size: -
j_call: TRBJ2-7
v_call: TRBV5-1
cdr3_aa: CASSSGQAGYEQYF
cdr3_nt: TGCGCCAGCAGCTCGGGACAGGCAGGCTACGAGCAGTACTTC

d_call: TRBD1
clone_size: -
j_call: TRBJ1-6
v_call: TRBV2
cdr3_aa: CASSGTGGRSPLHF
cdr3_nt: TGTGCCAGCAGCGGGACAGGGGGGCGTTCACCCCTCCACTTT

d_call: -
clone_size: -
j_call: TRBJ2-7
v_call: TRBV11-2
cdr3_aa: CASSLDLVLSYEQYF
cdr3_nt: TGTGCCAGCAGCTTAGATCTCGTCCTCTCCTACGAGCAGTACTTC

d_call: -
clone_size: once
j_call: TRBJ2-3
v_call: TRBV5-8
cdr3_aa: CASSQARLTDTQYF
cdr3_nt: TGTGCCAGCAGCCAAGCTAGACTCACAGATACGCAGTATTTT

d_call: -
clone_size: -
j_call: TRBJ2-7
v_call: TRBV5-1
cdr3_aa: CASSQDRGYEQYF
cdr3_nt: TGCGCCAGCAGCCAGGACAGAGGTTACGAGCAGTACTTC

d_call: -
clone_size: -
j_call: TRBJ2-6
v_call: TRBV19
cdr3_aa: CASSMSGTSGANVLTF
cdr3_nt: TGTGCCAGTAGTATGTCAGGAACCTCTGGGGCCAACGTCCTGACTTTC

d_call: -
clone_size: once
j_call: TRBJ1-1
v_call: TRBV7-9
cdr3_aa: CASSLLQGNTEAFF
cdr3_nt: TGTGCCAGCAGCTTGTTACAGGGAAACACTGAAGCTTTCTTT

d_call: TRBD1
clone_size: -
j_call: TRBJ2-7
v_call: TRBV27
cdr3_aa: CASSPIGQGVYEQYF
cdr3_nt: TGTGCCAGCAGCCCTATTGGACAGGGGGTCTACGAGCAGTACTTC